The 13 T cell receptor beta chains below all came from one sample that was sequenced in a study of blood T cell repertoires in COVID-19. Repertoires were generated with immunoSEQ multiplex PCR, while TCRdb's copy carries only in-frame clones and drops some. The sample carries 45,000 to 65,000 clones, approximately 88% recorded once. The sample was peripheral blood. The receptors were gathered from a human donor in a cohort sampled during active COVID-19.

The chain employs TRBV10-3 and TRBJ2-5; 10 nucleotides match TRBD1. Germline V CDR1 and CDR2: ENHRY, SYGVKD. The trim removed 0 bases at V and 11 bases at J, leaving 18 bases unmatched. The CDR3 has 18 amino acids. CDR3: CAISESSTPFGQGGEQYF. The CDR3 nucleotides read TGTGCCATCAGTGAGTCCTCTACGCCGTTCGGACAGGGGGGGGAGCAGTACTTC.

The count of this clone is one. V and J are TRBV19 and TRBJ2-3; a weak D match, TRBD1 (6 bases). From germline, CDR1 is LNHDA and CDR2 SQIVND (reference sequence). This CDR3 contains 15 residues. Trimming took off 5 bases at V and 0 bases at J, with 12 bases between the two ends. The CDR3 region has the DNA TGTGCCAGTAGTCCCCGACAGGTCAGCACAGATACGCAGTATTTT. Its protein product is CASSPRQVSTDTQYF.

DNA of the CDR3: TGTGCCAGCTCACCAAATCTTCAGGATCTCCGTGGCTACACCTTC. Protein: CASSPNLQDLRGYTF. The J gene is TRBJ1-2, the V gene TRBV18; no firm D call. This CDR3 spans 15 amino acids. Germline CDR1 is KGHSH and CDR2 is LQKENI. Deletions cut 2 bases from V and 7 bases from J, with 17 bases between.

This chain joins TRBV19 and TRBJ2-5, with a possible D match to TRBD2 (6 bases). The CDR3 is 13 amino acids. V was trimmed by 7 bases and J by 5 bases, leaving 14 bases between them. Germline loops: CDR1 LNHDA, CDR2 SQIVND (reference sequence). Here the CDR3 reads CASNIGGGETQYF. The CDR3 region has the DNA TGTGCCAGTAATATTGGGGGAGGTGAGACCCAGTACTTC.

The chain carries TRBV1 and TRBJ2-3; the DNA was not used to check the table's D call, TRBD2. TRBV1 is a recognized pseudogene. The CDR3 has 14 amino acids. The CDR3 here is CTSSHGDSTDTQYF. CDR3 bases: TGCACCAGCAGCCATGGGGACTCCACAGATACGCAGTATTTT.

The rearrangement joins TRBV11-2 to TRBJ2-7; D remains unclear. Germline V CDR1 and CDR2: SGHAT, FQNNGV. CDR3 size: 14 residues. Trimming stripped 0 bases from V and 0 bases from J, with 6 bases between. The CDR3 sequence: CASSLDLGSYEQYF. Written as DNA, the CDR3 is TGTGCCAGCAGCTTAGATCTCGGCTCCTACGAGCAGTACTTC.

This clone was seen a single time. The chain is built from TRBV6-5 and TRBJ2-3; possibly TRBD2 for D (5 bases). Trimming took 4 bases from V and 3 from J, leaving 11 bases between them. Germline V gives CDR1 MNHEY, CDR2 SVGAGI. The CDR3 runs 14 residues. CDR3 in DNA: TGTGCCAGCAGTTCCCAAGAGGGAACAGATACGCAGTATTTT. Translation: CASSSQEGTDTQYF.

The CDR3 nucleotides are TGCGCCAGCGTAGCGGGGGGGCTAACAGATACGCAGTATTTT. Amino acids: CASVAGGLTDTQYF. The J gene is TRBJ2-3, the V gene TRBV5-1, with 11 nucleotides matching TRBD2. CDR1 is SGHRS, CDR2 YFSETQ, per germline. J was trimmed by 3 bases and V by 7 bases; bases with no gene match: 4. This CDR3 has 14 residues.

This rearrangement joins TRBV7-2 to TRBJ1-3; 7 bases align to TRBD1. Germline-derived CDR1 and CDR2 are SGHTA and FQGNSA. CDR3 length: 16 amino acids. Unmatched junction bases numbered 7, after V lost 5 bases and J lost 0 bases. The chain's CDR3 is CASSRGTGDSGNTIYF. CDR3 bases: TGTGCCAGCAGCCGCGGAACAGGGGACTCTGGAAACACCATATATTTT. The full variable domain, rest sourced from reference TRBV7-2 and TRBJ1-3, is GAGVSQSPSNKVTEKGKDVELRCDPISGHTALYWYRQSLGQGLEFLIYFQGNSAPDKSGLPSDRFSAERTGGSVSTLTIQRTQQEDSAVYLCASSRGTGDSGNTIYFGEGSWLTVV.

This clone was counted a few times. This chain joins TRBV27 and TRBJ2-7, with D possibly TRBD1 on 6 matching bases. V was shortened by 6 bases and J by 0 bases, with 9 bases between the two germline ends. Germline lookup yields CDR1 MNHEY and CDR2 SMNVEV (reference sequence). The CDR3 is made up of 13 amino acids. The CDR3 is CASSQGPSYEQYF. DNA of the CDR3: TGTGCCAGCAGCCAGGGGCCCTCCTACGAGCAGTACTTC.

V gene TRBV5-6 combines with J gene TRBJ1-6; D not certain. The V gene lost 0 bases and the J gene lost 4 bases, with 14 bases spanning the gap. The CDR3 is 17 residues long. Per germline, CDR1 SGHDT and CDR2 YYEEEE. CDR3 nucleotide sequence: TGTGCCAGCAGCTTGGGTAGGAGGATGGGGTATAATTCACCCCTCCACTTT. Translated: CASSLGRRMGYNSPLHF.

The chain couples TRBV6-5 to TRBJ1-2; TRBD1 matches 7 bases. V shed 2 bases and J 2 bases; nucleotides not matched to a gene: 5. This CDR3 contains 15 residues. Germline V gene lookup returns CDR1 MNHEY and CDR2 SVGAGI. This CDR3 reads CASSYGPGQNYGYTF. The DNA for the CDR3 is TGTGCCAGCAGTTACGGGCCGGGACAGAACTATGGCTACACCTTC.

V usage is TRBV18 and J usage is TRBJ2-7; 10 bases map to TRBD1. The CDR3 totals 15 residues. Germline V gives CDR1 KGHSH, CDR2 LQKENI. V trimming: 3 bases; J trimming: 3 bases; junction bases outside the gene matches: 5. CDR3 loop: CASSPGTGVIYEQYF. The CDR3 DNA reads TGTGCCAGCTCACCGGGGACAGGGGTCATCTACGAGCAGTACTTC.